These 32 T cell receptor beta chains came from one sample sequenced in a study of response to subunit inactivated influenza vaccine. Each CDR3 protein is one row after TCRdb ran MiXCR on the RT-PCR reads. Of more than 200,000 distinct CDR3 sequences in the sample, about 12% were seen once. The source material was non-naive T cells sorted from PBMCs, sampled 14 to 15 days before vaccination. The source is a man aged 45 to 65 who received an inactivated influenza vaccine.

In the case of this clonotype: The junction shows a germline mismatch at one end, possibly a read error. CDR3 sequence: CPSSYSPGTDTQYF. For the CDR3, the DNA is TGTCCCAGCAGTTACTCACCCGGGACAGATACGCAGTATTTT. The V call is TRBV6-5, the J call TRBJ2-3; D not certain. CDR3 size: 14 residues. Germline lookup yields CDR1 MNHEY and CDR2 SVGAGI.

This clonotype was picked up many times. CDR3 loop: CASSRDGNIQETQYF. In nucleotides, the CDR3 is TGTGCCAGCAGCCGAGATGGGAACATCCAAGAGACCCAGTACTTC. This chain joins TRBV7-2 and TRBJ2-5; D uncertain. CDR1 is SGHTA, CDR2 FQGNSA, per germline. V gave up 5 bases and J gave up 1 base, with 14 bases separating them. The CDR3 length is 15 residues.

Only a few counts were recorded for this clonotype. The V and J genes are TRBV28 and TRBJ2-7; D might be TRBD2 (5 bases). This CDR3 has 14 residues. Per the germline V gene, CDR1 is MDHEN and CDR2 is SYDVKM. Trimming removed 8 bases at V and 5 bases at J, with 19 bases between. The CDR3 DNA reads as TGTGCCAGCGCGGGCCTCGCAGGAGTCCACGAGCAGTACTTC. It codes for CASAGLAGVHEQYF.

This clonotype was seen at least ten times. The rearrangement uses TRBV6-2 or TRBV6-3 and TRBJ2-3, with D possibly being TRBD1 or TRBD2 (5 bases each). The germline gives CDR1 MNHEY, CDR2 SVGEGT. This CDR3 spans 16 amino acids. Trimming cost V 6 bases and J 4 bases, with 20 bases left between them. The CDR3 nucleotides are TGTGCCAGCAGCCTCCGGGGCGGCTATGTTGCAGATACGCAGTATTTT. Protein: CASSLRGGYVADTQYF.

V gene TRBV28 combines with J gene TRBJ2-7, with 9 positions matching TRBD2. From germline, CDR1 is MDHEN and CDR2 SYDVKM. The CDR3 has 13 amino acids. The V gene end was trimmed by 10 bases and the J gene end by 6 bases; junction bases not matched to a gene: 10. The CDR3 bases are TGTGCCACCTTGGGACTAGCCCCGAGCGAGCAGTACTTC. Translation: CATLGLAPSEQYF. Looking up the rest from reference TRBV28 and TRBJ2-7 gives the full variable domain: DVKVTQSSRYLVKRTGEKVFLECVQDMDHENMFWYRQDPGLGLRLIYFSYDVKMKEKGDIPEGYSVSREKKERFSLILESASTNQTSMYLCATLGLAPSEQYFGPGTRLTVT.

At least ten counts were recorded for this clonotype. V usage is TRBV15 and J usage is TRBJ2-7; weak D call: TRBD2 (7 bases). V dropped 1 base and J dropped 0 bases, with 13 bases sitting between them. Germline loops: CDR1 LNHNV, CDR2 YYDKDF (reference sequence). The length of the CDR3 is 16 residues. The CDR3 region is CATSRGAGHYSYEQYF. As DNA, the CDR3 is TGTGCCACCAGCAGAGGAGCGGGACATTACTCCTACGAGCAGTACTTC.

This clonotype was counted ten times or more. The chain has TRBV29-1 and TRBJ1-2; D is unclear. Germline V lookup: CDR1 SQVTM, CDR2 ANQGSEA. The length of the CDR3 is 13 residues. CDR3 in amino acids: CSARVADNYGYTF. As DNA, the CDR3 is TGCAGTGCTAGAGTAGCGGATAACTATGGCTACACCTTC.

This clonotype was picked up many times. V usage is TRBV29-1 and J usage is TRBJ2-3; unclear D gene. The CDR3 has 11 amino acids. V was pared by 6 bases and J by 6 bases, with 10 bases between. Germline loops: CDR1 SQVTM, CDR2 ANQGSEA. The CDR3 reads CSVINPDTQYF. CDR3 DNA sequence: TGCAGCGTGATAAATCCCGATACGCAGTATTTT.

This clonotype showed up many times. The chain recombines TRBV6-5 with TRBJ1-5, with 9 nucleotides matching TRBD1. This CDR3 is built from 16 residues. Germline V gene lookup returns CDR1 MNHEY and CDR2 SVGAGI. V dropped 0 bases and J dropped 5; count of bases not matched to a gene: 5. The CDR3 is CASSYSKGTGYQPQHF. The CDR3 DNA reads TGTGCCAGCAGTTACTCGAAAGGGACAGGGTATCAGCCCCAGCATTTT.

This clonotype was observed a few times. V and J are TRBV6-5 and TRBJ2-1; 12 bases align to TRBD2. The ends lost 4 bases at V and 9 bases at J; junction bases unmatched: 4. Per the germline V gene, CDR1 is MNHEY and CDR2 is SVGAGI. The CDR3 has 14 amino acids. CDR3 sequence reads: CASSSSGGAIEQFF. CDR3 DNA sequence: TGTGCCAGCAGTTCTAGCGGGGGGGCGATTGAGCAGTTCTTC.

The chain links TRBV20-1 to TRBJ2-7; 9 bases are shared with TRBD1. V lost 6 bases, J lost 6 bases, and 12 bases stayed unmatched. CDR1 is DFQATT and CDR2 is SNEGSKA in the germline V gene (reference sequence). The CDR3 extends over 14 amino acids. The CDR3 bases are TGCAGTGCCCTTAGTCGGGGACAGGGCAGCGAGCAGTACTTC. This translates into CSALSRGQGSEQYF.

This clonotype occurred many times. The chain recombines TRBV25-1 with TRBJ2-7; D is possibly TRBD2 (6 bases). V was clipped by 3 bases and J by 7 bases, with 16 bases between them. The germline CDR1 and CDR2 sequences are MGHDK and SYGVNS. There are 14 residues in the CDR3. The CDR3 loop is CASSDKREVGEQYF. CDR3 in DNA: TGTGCCAGCAGTGATAAGAGGGAGGTAGGGGAGCAGTACTTC.

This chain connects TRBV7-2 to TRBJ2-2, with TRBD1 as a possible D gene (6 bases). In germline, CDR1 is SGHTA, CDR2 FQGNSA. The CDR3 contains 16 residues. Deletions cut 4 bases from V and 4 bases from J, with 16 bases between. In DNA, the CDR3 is TGTGCCAGCAGCTCCCCCGGCAGGGGTGGCACCGGGGAGCTGTTTTTT. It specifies CASSSPGRGGTGELFF.

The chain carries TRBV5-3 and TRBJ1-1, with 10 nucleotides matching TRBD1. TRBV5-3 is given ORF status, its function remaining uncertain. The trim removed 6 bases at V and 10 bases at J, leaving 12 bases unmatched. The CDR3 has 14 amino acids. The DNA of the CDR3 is TGTGCCAGAATCCCCCCTTACGGGACAGGGGCAGCTTTCTTT. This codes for CARIPPYGTGAAFF.

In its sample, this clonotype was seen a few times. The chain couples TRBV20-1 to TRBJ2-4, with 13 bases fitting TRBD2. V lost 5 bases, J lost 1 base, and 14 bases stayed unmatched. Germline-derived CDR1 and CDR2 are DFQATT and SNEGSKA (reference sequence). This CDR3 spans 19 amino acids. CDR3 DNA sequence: TGCAGTGCTCCGGACTTAACTAGCGGGGGGGCCTCGGCCAAAAACATTCAGTACTTC. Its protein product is CSAPDLTSGGASAKNIQYF.

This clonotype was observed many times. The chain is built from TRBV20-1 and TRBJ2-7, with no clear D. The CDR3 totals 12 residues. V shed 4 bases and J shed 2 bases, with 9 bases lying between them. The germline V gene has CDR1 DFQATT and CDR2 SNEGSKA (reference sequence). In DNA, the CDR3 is TGCAGTGCTACCGACGGACCCTACGAGCAGTACTTC. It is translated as CSATDGPYEQYF.

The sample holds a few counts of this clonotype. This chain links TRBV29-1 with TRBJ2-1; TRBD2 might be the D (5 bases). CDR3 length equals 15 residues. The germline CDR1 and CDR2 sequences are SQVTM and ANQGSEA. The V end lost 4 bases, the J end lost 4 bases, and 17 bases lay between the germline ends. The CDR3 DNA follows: TGCAGCGTTGTTTCACTAGGACGCATGTACAATGAGCAGTTCTTC. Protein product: CSVVSLGRMYNEQFF.

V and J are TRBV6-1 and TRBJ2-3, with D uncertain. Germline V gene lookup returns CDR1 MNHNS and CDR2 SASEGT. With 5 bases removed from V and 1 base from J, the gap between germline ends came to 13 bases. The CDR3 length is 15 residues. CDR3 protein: CASSLSRTRTDTQYF. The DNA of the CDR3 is TGTGCCAGCAGTCTATCACGGACCCGCACAGATACGCAGTATTTT.

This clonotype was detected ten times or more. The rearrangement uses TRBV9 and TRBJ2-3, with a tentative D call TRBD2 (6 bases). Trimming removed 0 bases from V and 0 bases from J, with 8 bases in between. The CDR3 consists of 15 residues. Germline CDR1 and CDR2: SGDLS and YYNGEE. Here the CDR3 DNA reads TGTGCCAGCAGCGTAGGGGACTTCAGCACAGATACGCAGTATTTT. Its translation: CASSVGDFSTDTQYF.

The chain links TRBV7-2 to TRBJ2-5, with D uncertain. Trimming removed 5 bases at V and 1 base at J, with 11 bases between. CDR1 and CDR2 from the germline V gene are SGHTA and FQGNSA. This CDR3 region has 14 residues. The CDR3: CASSIRRTQETQYF. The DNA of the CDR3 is TGTGCCAGCAGCATAAGACGGACCCAAGAGACCCAGTACTTC.

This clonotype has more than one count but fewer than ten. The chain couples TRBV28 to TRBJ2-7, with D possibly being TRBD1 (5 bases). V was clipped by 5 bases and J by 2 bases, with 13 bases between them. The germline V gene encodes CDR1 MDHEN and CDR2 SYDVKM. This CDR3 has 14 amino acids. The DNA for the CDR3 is TGTGCCAGCAGTGGGGCAGTGACTCCCTACGAGCAGTACTTC. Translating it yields CASSGAVTPYEQYF.

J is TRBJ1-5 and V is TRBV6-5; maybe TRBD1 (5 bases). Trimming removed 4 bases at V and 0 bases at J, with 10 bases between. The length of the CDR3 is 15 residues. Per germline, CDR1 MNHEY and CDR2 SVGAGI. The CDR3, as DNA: TGTGCCAGCAGTTCCGACAGTTATAGCAATCAGCCCCAGCATTTT. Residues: CASSSDSYSNQPQHF.

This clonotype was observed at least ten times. The CDR3 sequence is CASSASRGRVETQYF. The CDR3 DNA is TGTGCCAGCAGTGCCTCCAGGGGGCGCGTAGAGACCCAGTACTTC. This chain uses TRBV6-1 with TRBJ2-5; 8 bases match TRBD1. The germline CDR1 and CDR2 sequences are MNHNS and SASEGT. The CDR3 length is 15 residues. V shed 4 bases and J 4 bases; nucleotides not matched to a gene: 8.

The CDR3 DNA follows: TGCGCCAGCAGCCAGATCGTAGGCTCTGGAAACACCATATATTTT. Translation: CASSQIVGSGNTIYF. The chain is built from TRBV4-1 and TRBJ1-3; D is unresolved. Germline values: CDR1 MGHRA, CDR2 YSYEKL. The CDR3 has 15 residues. V was trimmed by 3 bases and J by 0 bases, leaving 9 bases between them.

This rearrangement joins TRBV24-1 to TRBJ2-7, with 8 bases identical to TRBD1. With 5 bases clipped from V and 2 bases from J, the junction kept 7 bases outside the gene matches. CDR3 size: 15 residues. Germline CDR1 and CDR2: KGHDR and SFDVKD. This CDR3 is CATSAGTGETYEQYF. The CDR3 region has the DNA TGTGCCACCAGTGCTGGGACAGGCGAGACCTACGAGCAGTACTTC.

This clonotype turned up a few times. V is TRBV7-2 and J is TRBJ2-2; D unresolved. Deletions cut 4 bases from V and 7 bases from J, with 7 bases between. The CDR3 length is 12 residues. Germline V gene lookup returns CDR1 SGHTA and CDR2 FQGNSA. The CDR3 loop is CASSSQSGELFF. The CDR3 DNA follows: TGTGCCAGCAGCTCACAAAGCGGGGAGCTGTTTTTT.

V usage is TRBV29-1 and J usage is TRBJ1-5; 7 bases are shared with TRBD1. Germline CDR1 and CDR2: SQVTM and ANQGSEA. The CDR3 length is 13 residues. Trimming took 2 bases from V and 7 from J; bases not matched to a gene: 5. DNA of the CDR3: TGCAGCGTTGAATTGAGACAGGGCCAGCCCCAGCATTTT. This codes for CSVELRQGQPQHF. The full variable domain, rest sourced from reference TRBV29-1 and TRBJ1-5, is SAVISQKPSRDICQRGTSLTIQCQVDSQVTMMFWYRQQPGQSLTLIATANQGSEATYESGFVIDKFPISRPNLTFSTLTVSNMSPEDSSIYLCSVELRQGQPQHFGDGTRLSIL.

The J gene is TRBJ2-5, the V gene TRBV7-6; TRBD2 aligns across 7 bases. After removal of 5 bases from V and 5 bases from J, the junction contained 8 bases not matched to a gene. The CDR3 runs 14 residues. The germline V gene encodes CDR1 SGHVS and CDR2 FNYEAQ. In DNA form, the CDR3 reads TGTGCCAGCAGCCCCCTTACGGGAGGCGAGACCCAGTACTTC. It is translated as CASSPLTGGETQYF. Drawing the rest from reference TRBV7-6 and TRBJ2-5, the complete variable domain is GAGVSQSPRYKVTKRGQDVALRCDPISGHVSLYWYRQALGQGPEFLTYFNYEAQQDKSGLPNDRFSAERPEGSISTLTIQRTEQRDSAMYRCASSPLTGGETQYFGPGTRLLVL.

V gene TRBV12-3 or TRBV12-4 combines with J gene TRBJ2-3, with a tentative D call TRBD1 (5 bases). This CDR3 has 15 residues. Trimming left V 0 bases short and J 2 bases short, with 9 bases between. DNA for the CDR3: TGTGCCAGCAGTTTAGCTCAGGGCTACACAGATACGCAGTATTTT. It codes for CASSLAQGYTDTQYF.

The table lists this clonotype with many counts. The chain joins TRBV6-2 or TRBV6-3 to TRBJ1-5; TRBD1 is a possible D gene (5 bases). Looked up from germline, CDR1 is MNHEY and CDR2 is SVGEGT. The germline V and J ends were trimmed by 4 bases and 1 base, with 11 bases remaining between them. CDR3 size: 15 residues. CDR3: CASSSPGDSNQPQHF. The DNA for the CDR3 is TGTGCCAGCAGTTCCCCCGGGGACAGCAATCAGCCCCAGCATTTT.

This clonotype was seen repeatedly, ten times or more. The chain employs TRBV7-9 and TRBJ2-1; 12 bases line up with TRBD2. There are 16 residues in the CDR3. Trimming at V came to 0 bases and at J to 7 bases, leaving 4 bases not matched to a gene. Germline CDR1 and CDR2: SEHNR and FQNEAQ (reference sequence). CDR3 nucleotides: TGTGCCAGCAGCTTAGCGAAGACTAGCGGGAGAAATGAGCAGTTCTTC. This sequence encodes CASSLAKTSGRNEQFF.

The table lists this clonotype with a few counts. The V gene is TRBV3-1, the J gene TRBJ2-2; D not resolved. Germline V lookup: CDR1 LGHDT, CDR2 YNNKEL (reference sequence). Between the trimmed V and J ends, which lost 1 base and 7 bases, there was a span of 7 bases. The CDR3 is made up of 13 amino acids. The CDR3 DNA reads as TGTGCCAGCAGCCAAGGGTCGGGCGGGGAGCTGTTTTTT. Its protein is CASSQGSGGELFF.